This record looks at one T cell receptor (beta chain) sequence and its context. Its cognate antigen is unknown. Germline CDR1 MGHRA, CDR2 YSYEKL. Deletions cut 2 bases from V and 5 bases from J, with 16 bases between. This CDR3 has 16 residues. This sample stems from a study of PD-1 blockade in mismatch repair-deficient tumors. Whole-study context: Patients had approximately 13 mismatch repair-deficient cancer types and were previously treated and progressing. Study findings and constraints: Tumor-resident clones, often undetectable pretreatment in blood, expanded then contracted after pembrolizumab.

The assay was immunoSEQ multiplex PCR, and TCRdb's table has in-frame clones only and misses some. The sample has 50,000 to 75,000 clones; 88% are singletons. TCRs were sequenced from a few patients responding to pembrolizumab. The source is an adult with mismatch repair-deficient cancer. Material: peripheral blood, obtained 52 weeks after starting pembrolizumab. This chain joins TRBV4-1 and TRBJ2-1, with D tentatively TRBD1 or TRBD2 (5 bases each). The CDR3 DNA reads TGCGCCAGCAGCCAAACCCCCGGGACCCCGGACAATGAGCAGTTCTTC. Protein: CASSQTPGTPDNEQFF.